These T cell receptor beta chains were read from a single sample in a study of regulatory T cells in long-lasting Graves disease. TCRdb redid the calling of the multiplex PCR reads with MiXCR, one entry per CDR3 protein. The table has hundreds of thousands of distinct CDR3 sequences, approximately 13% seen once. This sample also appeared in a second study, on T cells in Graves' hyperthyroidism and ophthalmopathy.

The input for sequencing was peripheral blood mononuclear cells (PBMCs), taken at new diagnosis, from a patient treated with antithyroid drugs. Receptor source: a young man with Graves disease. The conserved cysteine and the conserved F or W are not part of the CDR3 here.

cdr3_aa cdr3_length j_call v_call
ASGLGPGGEYYGYT 14 TRBJ1-2 TRBV7-9
ASSQNRDIETQY 12 TRBJ2-5 TRBV4-1
ASSTSTGGTYEQY 13 TRBJ2-7 TRBV28
AISEWASNTGELF 13 TRBJ2-2 TRBV10-3
ASSISRAGGAYNEQF 15 TRBJ2-1 TRBV19
ASSWGQITDTQY 12 TRBJ2-3 TRBV12-3/TRBV12-4
ASRNDRVSSYEQY 13 TRBJ2-7 TRBV6-1
ATSQWGSGADTQY 13 TRBJ2-3 TRBV12-3/TRBV12-4
ASRYGGTEAF 10 TRBJ1-1 TRBV6-2/TRBV6-3
ASSQDQGALDYNEQF 15 TRBJ2-1 TRBV14
ATSRAGMSYNEQF 13 TRBJ2-1 TRBV15
ASSEAPGGDYGYT 13 TRBJ1-2 TRBV6-1
ASSSGTRSNQPQH 13 TRBJ1-5 TRBV27
AAAANYGYT 9 TRBJ1-2 TRBV6-1
ASSSGELF 8 TRBJ2-2 TRBV25-1
ASFRDRNTEVF 11 TRBJ1-1 TRBV19
ASSLFHQGIEPQH 13 TRBJ1-5 TRBV27
ASSLGSGIQETQY 13 TRBJ2-5 TRBV4-2
ASRTGTSGNEQF 12 TRBJ2-1 TRBV19
ASSTRSGLSGRETQY 15 TRBJ2-5 TRBV5-1